This T cell receptor beta chain was identified during a study of T cells after yellow fever vaccination. UMIs were added to TCR cDNA along with a universal primer site when it was made by 5'RACE template switching. One entry per CDR3 protein, called by TCRdb with MiXCR from the 5' RACE reads. The sample includes roughly 240,000 distinct CDR3 sequences, 6.5% to 7.5% seen only once; the top ten take roughly 1%. This clonotype was found a few times. The antigen is not known. Study-wide results and caveats: Most clones from primary vaccination resurfaced after the booster (about 96% CD4, around 90% CD8). Sorted repertoires could include abundant contaminating clonotypes from bulk cells.

The CDR3 length is 14 residues. The J segment lost 5 bases and the V segment lost 10 bases, leaving 13 bases of the junction unmatched. The germline CDR1 and CDR2 sequences are ENHRY and SYGVKD. This chain links TRBV10-3 with TRBJ2-5; 7 bases are a match to TRBD2. The specimen was CD4+ T cells sorted from PBMCs, collected on the day of the yellow fever booster vaccination. The clonotype originates from a man aged 25 to 40 who received the YFV17D yellow fever vaccine. The CDR3 reads CATGSGTLGETQYF. CDR3 nucleotide sequence: TGTGCCACGGGAAGCGGGACCCTAGGGGAGACCCAGTACTTC.